The text below deals with one TCR beta chain. Its antigen is unidentified. This specimen comes from a study of shared clonotypes between healthy human individuals. The study's findings and limits: Sorted-subset sequencing, rarefaction showed, was incomplete despite large depth.

In the CD4+ fraction, cells were divided into CD45RA+ naive and CD45RA-negative memory subsets. Sequenced by immunoSEQ multiplex PCR; TCRdb stores in-frame clones only, minus some. The table lists 2 million to 2.5 million clones, about 92% of them singletons, with 0.39% in the top ten. Germline V gene data show CDR1 as SGHKS and CDR2 as YYEKEE (reference sequence). This CDR3 contains 15 residues. Trimming cost V 2 bases and J 2 bases, with 12 bases left between them. This sequence joins TRBV5-5 and TRBJ2-3, with a tentative D call TRBD1 (6 bases). Sequencing used naive CD4+ T cells from PBMCs. This sample's subset: CD45RA+ positively selected. The TCR originated in a man younger than 30 in good health. Some clones in this sample may be carry-over from other donors' samples. This CDR3 reads CASSFRDKLTDTQYF. The CDR3 DNA sequence: TGTGCCAGCAGCTTCCGGGACAAGCTCACAGATACGCAGTATTTT.